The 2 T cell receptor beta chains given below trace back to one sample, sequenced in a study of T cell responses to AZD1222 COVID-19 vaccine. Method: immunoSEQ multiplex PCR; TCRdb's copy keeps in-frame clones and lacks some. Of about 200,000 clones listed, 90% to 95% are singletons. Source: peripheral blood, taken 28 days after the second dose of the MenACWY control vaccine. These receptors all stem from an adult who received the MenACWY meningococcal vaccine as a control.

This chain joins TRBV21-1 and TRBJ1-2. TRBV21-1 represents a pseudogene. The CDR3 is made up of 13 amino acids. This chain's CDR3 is CASSLSANYGYTF. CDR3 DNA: TGTGCCAGCAGCCTATCAGCTAACTATGGCTACACCTTC.

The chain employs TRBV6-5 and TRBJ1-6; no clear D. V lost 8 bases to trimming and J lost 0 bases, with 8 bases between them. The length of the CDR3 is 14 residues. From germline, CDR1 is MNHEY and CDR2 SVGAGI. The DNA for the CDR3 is TGTGCCAGCTCGGCCCGCTCCTATAATTCACCCCTCCACTTT. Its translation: CASSARSYNSPLHF.